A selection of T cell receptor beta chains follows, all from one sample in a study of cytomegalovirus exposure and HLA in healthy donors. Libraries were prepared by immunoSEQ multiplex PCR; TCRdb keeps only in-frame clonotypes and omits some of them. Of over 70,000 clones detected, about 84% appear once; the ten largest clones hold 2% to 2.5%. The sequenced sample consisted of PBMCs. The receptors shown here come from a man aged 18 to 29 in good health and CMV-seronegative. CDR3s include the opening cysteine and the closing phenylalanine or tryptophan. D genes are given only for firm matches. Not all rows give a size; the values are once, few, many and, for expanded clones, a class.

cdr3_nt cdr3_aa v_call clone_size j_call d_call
TGCGCCAGCAGCTTGGATTGGGGGGACACTGAAGCTTTCTTT CASSLDWGDTEAFF TRBV5-1 - TRBJ1-1 -
TGCAGCGTTCAGGACTACCAAGAGACCCAGTACTTC CSVQDYQETQYF TRBV29-1 - TRBJ2-5 -
TGTGCCAGCAGCCCCTTTGTGGGGGGGCGAGCTTTCTTT CASSPFVGGRAFF TRBV7-9 - TRBJ1-1 -
TGCGCCAGCAGCTTGGTCCCGTTCTCTGGAAACACCATATATTTT CASSLVPFSGNTIYF TRBV5-1 - TRBJ1-3 -
TGTGCCAGCAGTTCTGCACAGGGCTACGAGCAGTACTTC CASSSAQGYEQYF TRBV7-8 few TRBJ2-7 -
TGTGCCAGCAGTGTACCAGCGGGGGTAGGGGAGCTGTTTTTT CASSVPAGVGELFF TRBV6-4 - TRBJ2-2 TRBD2
TGTGCCAGCAGTGAAAGGCAGGGCTCAAATCAGCCCCAGCATTTT CASSERQGSNQPQHF TRBV2 - TRBJ1-5 -
TGTGCCAGCAGTATTGGACAGCATGAAGCTTTCTTT CASSIGQHEAFF TRBV6-6 few TRBJ1-1 -
TGTGCCTGGAGTCGCGAGGGTTTTGAGCAGTTCTTC CAWSREGFEQFF TRBV30 - TRBJ2-1 -
TGCGCCAGCAGCCAAGTACAGGTCTTTGGCTATGGCTACACCTTC CASSQVQVFGYGYTF TRBV4-1 - TRBJ1-2 -
TGTGCCAGCAGCTTAGACGGGGGGAGTTTATACAATGAGCAGTTCTTC CASSLDGGSLYNEQFF TRBV11-3 - TRBJ2-1 TRBD2
TGTGCCACCAGGGGGAGGGGACAGGGCGACTACGAGCAGTACTTC CATRGRGQGDYEQYF TRBV19 - TRBJ2-7 TRBD1
TGTGCCAGCTCACCAGACAGGGACGAGCAGTACTTC CASSPDRDEQYF TRBV18 - TRBJ2-7 TRBD1
TGCAGCGTGACAGGGAACACTGAAGCTTTCTTT CSVTGNTEAFF TRBV20-1 few TRBJ1-1 -
TGTGCCATCACCCGGGACAGGGGGCCGGGGCGCACCTACGAGCAGTACTTC CAITRDRGPGRTYEQYF TRBV10-3 - TRBJ2-7 TRBD1
TGCGCCAGCAGCTCCGGGACTAGCGGGGGAGAGACCCAGTACTTC CASSSGTSGGETQYF TRBV5-1 - TRBJ2-5 TRBD2
TGTGCCAGCAGCTCCCAACTAGCGGGGGGCCTTTATACGCAGTATTTT CASSSQLAGGLYTQYF TRBV7-9 - TRBJ2-3 TRBD2
TGCGCCAGCAGCTTGGTTGGGGGGAATTCACCCCTCCACTTT CASSLVGGNSPLHF TRBV5-1 once TRBJ1-6 -
TGTGCCAGCAGCTTCTCGGGAGGGAACACCGGGGAGCTGTTTTTT CASSFSGGNTGELFF TRBV7-6 - TRBJ2-2 TRBD2
TGCGCCAGCAGCTTCTTCCCTTACGAGCAGTACTTC CASSFFPYEQYF TRBV5-1 - TRBJ2-7 -
TGTGCCAGCACTCCCCTAGGGGGCAGAACCTTCCTCTCTGGAAACACCATATATTTT CASTPLGGRTFLSGNTIYF TRBV2 - TRBJ1-3 TRBD1
TGCGCCAGCGGGACTCCGAACAATGAGCAGTTCTTC CASGTPNNEQFF TRBV5-1 few TRBJ2-1 -
TGTGCCATCCGGACAAGCTCCTACGAGCAGTACTTC CAIRTSSYEQYF TRBV10-3 - TRBJ2-7 -
TGTGCCAGCAGCTTAGAGAGGGTCATCGCAGGCTCCTACGAGCAGTACTTC CASSLERVIAGSYEQYF TRBV7-8 few TRBJ2-7 -
TGTGCCACCGTCGGGGGTGGGGGGGCCGGAGATACGCAGTATTTT CATVGGGGAGDTQYF TRBV6-5 - TRBJ2-3 -